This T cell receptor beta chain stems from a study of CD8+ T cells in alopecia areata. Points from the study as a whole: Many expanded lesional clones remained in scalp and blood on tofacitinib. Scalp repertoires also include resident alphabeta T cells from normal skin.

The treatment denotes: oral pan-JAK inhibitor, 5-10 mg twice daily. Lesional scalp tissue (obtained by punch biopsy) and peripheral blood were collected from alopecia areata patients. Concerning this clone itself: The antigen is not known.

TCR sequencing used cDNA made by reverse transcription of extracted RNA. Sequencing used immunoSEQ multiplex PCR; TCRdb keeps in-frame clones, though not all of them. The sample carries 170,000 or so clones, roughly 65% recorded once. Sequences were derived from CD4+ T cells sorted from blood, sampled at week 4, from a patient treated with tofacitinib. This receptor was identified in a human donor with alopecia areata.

The CDR3 DNA follows: TGCGCCAGCAGCTTGGACAGGGAGGGCTACGAGCAGTACTTC. This gives the protein CASSLDREGYEQYF. The rearrangement joins TRBV5-1 to TRBJ2-7; TRBD2 is a possible D gene (7 bases). The germline V gene has CDR1 SGHRS and CDR2 YFSETQ. CDR3 length: 14 amino acids. The V and J ends lost 0 bases and 3 bases respectively, with 10 bases between them.